This T cell receptor beta chain emerged from a study of blood T cell repertoires in COVID-19. About the study: The cDNA or gDNA used as material had been derived from T cells, B-cell-depleted T cells, or PBMCs.

The CDR3 is 13 amino acids. The germline CDR1 and CDR2 sequences are MNHEY and SVGAGI. V lost 7 bases to trimming and J lost 3 bases, with 12 bases between them. Generated by immunoSEQ multiplex PCR, the TCRdb table keeps only in-frame clones and is missing some. The table lists approximately 380,000 clones, approximately 90% of them singletons. This sequence joins TRBV6-5 and TRBJ1-2; D uncertain. This receptor was identified in a woman aged 40 to 50 who had been exposed to COVID-19. Sequencing was carried out using PBMCs or T cells enriched from blood (not recorded which). Here the CDR3 reads CASKRDSDYGYTF. As DNA, the CDR3 is TGTGCCAGCAAGAGGGATTCCGACTATGGCTACACCTTC.